The 28 T cell receptor beta chains presented below share a single source sample, sequenced in a study of identical twins. TCRdb passed the 5' RACE reads through MiXCR, listing each CDR3 protein once. Of about 240,000 distinct CDR3 sequences listed, approximately 8% are singletons. Separately, the same data were catalogued under a study of yellow fever vaccine responses in identical twins.

The source material was CD8+ T cells sorted from blood. The receptors shown here come from a woman younger than 30 in good health.

At least ten counts were recorded for this clonotype. The J gene is TRBJ2-1, the V gene TRBV5-1; 8 bases are a match to TRBD1. V lost 4 bases to trimming and J lost 4 bases; unmatched junction nucleotides: 10. CDR1 and CDR2 from the germline V gene are SGHRS and YFSETQ. The CDR3 runs to 16 residues. The CDR3 region has the DNA TGCGCCAGCAGCCAACCCCGGACAGGGAGATACAATGAGCAGTTCTTC. This codes for CASSQPRTGRYNEQFF.

This sequence joins TRBV20-1 and TRBJ2-7; D may be TRBD1 (6 bases). Between the trimmed V and J ends, which lost 3 bases and 11 bases, there was a span of 32 bases. Germline V gene sequence: CDR1 DFQATT, CDR2 SNEGSKA (reference sequence). The CDR3 consists of 17 residues. In nucleotides, the CDR3 is TGCAGTGCTAGGGACGTTTTCCCGGGACAAAACATCGAATGGGAGTACTTC. It codes for CSARDVFPGQNIEWEYF.

This chain connects TRBV20-1 to TRBJ2-7; the match to TRBD2 covers 8 bases. The J segment lost 4 bases and the V segment lost 0 bases, leaving 11 bases of the junction unmatched. The germline CDR1 and CDR2 sequences are DFQATT and SNEGSKA (reference sequence). The CDR3 sequence is 16 residues long. The CDR3 sequence: CSARDSLSAGVYEQYF. The DNA for the CDR3 is TGCAGTGCTAGAGACAGTCTCTCAGCGGGAGTATACGAGCAGTACTTC.

Comments on this clonotype: This sequence may be a read error, since a much larger clone differs from it by one base. This chain links TRBV4-2 with TRBJ2-1; D uncertain. This CDR3 is built from 14 residues. Germline lookup yields CDR1 LGHNA and CDR2 YNFKEQ. The germline V and J ends were trimmed by 3 bases and 4 bases, with 10 bases remaining between them. CDR3 region: CASSQISSYNEQFF. The CDR3 DNA reads as TGTGCCAGCAGCCAGATTAGCTCATACAATGAGCAGTTCTTC.

The genes are TRBV4-2 and TRBJ1-1; D uncertain. The V end was cut by 0 bases, the J end by 0 bases, with 8 bases between. The CDR3 runs 15 residues. The germline gives CDR1 LGHNA, CDR2 YNFKEQ. The CDR3 reads CASSQESGMNTEAFF. The CDR3 DNA follows: TGTGCCAGCAGCCAAGAGAGCGGCATGAACACTGAAGCTTTCTTT.

This clonotype was recorded at least ten times. The chain joins TRBV5-1 to TRBJ2-5; TRBD2 agrees at 12 bases. The CDR3 has 16 amino acids. Germline assignment: CDR1 SGHRS and CDR2 YFSETQ. Trimming cost V 9 bases and J 2 bases; bases outside gene matches: 11. CDR3: CAKTSGGLGRQETQYF. CDR3 nucleotide sequence: TGCGCCAAGACTAGCGGGGGACTCGGCCGACAAGAGACCCAGTACTTC.

This clonotype was found a few times. This chain joins TRBV7-9 and TRBJ2-1; 8 bases map to TRBD1. The CDR3 has 14 amino acids. The J segment lost 8 bases and the V segment lost 5 bases, leaving 8 bases of the junction unmatched. Germline V gene data show CDR1 as SEHNR and CDR2 as FQNEAQ (reference sequence). CDR3 nucleotides: TGTGCCAGCAGCCCTGGACAGGGTTTCGATGAGCAGTTCTTC. Its translation: CASSPGQGFDEQFF.

This clonotype was recorded at least ten times. This chain joins TRBV7-9 and TRBJ2-1; 10 bases fit TRBD2. The CDR3 has 17 amino acids. The trim removed 1 base at V and 5 bases at J, leaving 8 bases unmatched. Germline CDR1 and CDR2: SEHNR and FQNEAQ (reference sequence). CDR3 region: CASSLGRGTSAHNEQFF. The CDR3 DNA reads as TGTGCCAGCAGCTTAGGACGAGGGACTAGCGCCCACAATGAGCAGTTCTTC.

This clonotype has just a few counts. The rearrangement uses TRBV4-1 and TRBJ2-7; D possibly matches TRBD1 or TRBD2 (6 bases each). Trimming removed 5 bases from V and 6 bases from J, with 14 bases in between. There are 13 residues in the CDR3. CDR1 and CDR2 (germline): MGHRA, YSYEKL. CDR3 protein: CASSYAQGGEQYV. CDR3 sequence (DNA): TGCGCCAGCAGCTACGCACAGGGAGGCGAGCAGTACGTC.

The chain employs TRBV4-2 and TRBJ1-2, with TRBD1 identical over 8 bases. J was trimmed by 8 bases and V by 3 bases; bases with no gene match: 14. CDR1 is LGHNA, CDR2 YNFKEQ, per germline. CDR3 size: 16 residues. Written as DNA, the CDR3 is TGTGCCAGCAGCCAGATAAACCCGGACAGGGAAAACGGCTACACCTTC. It translates to CASSQINPDRENGYTF.

This clonotype was detected a few times. The chain links TRBV27 to TRBJ2-1; no clear D gene. Germline CDR1 reads MNHEY; CDR2 reads SMNVEV (reference sequence). The V end was cut by 3 bases, the J end by 0 bases, with 12 bases between. The CDR3 is 16 amino acids. CDR3 DNA sequence: TGTGCCAGCAGTTTTTTTCGCCAAAGCTCCTACAATGAGCAGTTCTTC. Translation: CASSFFRQSSYNEQFF.

The table lists this clonotype with a few counts. V gene TRBV7-9 combines with J gene TRBJ2-1, with 8 bases identical to TRBD1. V lost 5 bases to trimming and J lost 4 bases; unmatched junction nucleotides: 7. CDR1 is SEHNR, CDR2 FQNEAQ, per germline (reference sequence). This CDR3 has 15 amino acids. The CDR3 DNA sequence: TGTGCCAGCAGCCACCGACAGGGGAATTACAATGAGCAGTTCTTC. Amino acid sequence: CASSHRQGNYNEQFF.

The chain uses TRBV20-1 and TRBJ1-1; TRBD1 matches at 9 bases. V lost 1 base, J lost 5 bases, and 14 bases stayed unmatched. The CDR3 contains 17 residues. Per germline, CDR1 DFQATT and CDR2 SNEGSKA (reference sequence). CDR3 in amino acids: CSARAYRTGEESTEAFF. The CDR3 DNA reads as TGCAGTGCTAGAGCCTACAGGACAGGGGAGGAATCGACTGAAGCTTTCTTT.

The rearrangement uses TRBV15 and TRBJ2-1; tentative D call: TRBD1 (6 bases). This CDR3 comprises 15 residues. V lost 0 bases and J 2 bases, leaving 8 bases between the germline ends. Germline V gene lookup returns CDR1 LNHNV and CDR2 YYDKDF (reference sequence). The CDR3 sequence is CATSRDTGPYNEQFF. The DNA of the CDR3 is TGTGCCACCAGCAGAGATACAGGGCCCTACAATGAGCAGTTCTTC. Together with reference TRBV15 and TRBJ2-1, the CDR3 gives the full variable domain: DAMVIQNPRYQVTQFGKPVTLSCSQTLNHNVMYWYQQKSSQAPKLLFHYYDKDFNNEADTPDNFQSRRPNTSFCFLDIRSPGLGDTAMYLCATSRDTGPYNEQFFGPGTRLTVL.

This clonotype turned up a few times. The CDR3 protein is CASSLAGGDFNEQFF. The CDR3 DNA is TGCGCCAGCAGCTTGGCGGGGGGGGACTTCAATGAGCAGTTCTTC. The chain employs TRBV5-1 and TRBJ2-1; 8 bases line up with TRBD2. The CDR3 extends over 15 amino acids. CDR1 is SGHRS, CDR2 YFSETQ, per germline. J lost 6 bases, V lost 0 bases, and 5 bases had no gene match.

Only a few counts were recorded for this clonotype. The J gene is TRBJ2-2, the V gene TRBV24-1; possibly TRBD1 for D (6 bases). The germline V gene has CDR1 KGHDR and CDR2 SFDVKD. V lost 5 bases, J lost 1 base, and 10 bases lay in between. The CDR3 sequence is 15 residues long. CDR3: CATSGAGVNTGELFF. The CDR3 DNA reads TGTGCCACCAGTGGTGCAGGGGTGAACACCGGGGAGCTGTTTTTT.

This clonotype has at least ten counts. J is TRBJ2-7 and V is TRBV5-6; 9 bases map to TRBD1. CDR3 length: 16 amino acids. The germline gives CDR1 SGHDT, CDR2 YYEEEE. The ends lost 3 bases at V and 4 bases at J; junction bases unmatched: 11. The CDR3 here is CASSYSHLGQGYEQYF. The CDR3 DNA follows: TGTGCCAGCAGCTATTCTCACCTGGGACAGGGTTACGAGCAGTACTTC.

The chain has TRBV18 and TRBJ1-1; D remains unclear. The CDR3 spans 13 residues. The germline V and J ends were trimmed by 3 bases and 1 base, with 6 bases remaining between them. Germline V gene lookup returns CDR1 KGHSH and CDR2 LQKENI. For the CDR3, the DNA is TGTGCCAGCTCACCCCGGCGGAACACTGAAGCTTTCTTT. Amino acids: CASSPRRNTEAFF.

This clonotype has at least ten counts. The chain uses TRBV20-1 and TRBJ2-7, with 8 bases identical to TRBD1. Germline V lookup: CDR1 DFQATT, CDR2 SNEGSKA (reference sequence). The CDR3 length is 12 residues. The V gene end was trimmed by 4 bases and the J gene end by 7 bases; junction bases not matched to a gene: 6. CDR3 protein: CSANGQGVEQYF. The DNA of the CDR3 is TGCAGTGCTAACGGACAGGGCGTTGAGCAGTACTTC.

There are many counts of this clonotype. The chain links TRBV27 to TRBJ2-7; the match to TRBD1 covers 9 bases. There are 15 residues in the CDR3. The V gene end was trimmed by 5 bases and the J gene end by 5 bases; junction bases not matched to a gene: 10. Per the germline V gene, CDR1 is MNHEY and CDR2 is SMNVEV (reference sequence). CDR3 sequence reads: CASSPIDRGVDEQYF. DNA of the CDR3: TGTGCCAGCAGTCCAATAGACAGGGGGGTAGACGAGCAGTACTTC.

This clonotype showed up many times. The chain employs TRBV20-1 and TRBJ2-5, with D possibly matching TRBD2 (6 bases). The CDR3 has 16 amino acids. Between the trimmed V and J ends, which lost 3 bases and 3 bases, there was a span of 20 bases. The germline V gene has CDR1 DFQATT and CDR2 SNEGSKA (reference sequence). The CDR3 DNA is TGCAGTGCTAGCGGCGGTCCGGGGGAACCCAAAGAGACCCAGTACTTC. Protein sequence: CSASGGPGEPKETQYF.

This chain joins TRBV7-2 and TRBJ1-1; D may be TRBD1 (6 bases). Per germline, CDR1 SGHTA and CDR2 FQGNSA. V was shortened by 4 bases and J by 2 bases, with 14 bases between the two germline ends. The CDR3 covers 15 residues. The CDR3 loop reads CASSYNRDANTEAFF. The CDR3 nucleotides read TGTGCCAGCAGCTATAACAGGGACGCCAACACTGAAGCTTTCTTT. Full variable domain (remainder filled in from reference TRBV7-2 and TRBJ1-1): GAGVSQSPSNKVTEKGKDVELRCDPISGHTALYWYRQSLGQGLEFLIYFQGNSAPDKSGLPSDRFSAERTGGSVSTLTIQRTQQEDSAVYLCASSYNRDANTEAFFGQGTRLTVV.

This clonotype appeared many times. The chain joins TRBV5-1 to TRBJ2-3, with 13 bases fitting TRBD2. The germline gives CDR1 SGHRS, CDR2 YFSETQ. The CDR3 is made up of 16 amino acids. Trimming cost V 4 bases and J 3 bases; bases outside gene matches: 5. CDR3 nucleotide sequence: TGCGCCAGCAGCCCGTGGACTAGCGGGAGTACAGATACGCAGTATTTT. Translation gives CASSPWTSGSTDTQYF.

This clonotype was counted between two and nine times. Here the CDR3 reads CASSSMGGNYGYTF. CDR3 DNA sequence: TGTGCCAGCAGCTCGATGGGGGGGAACTATGGCTACACCTTC. V gene TRBV11-2 combines with J gene TRBJ1-2; tentative D call: TRBD1 (5 bases). Germline CDR1 is SGHAT and CDR2 is FQNNGV. The V and J ends lost 4 bases and 2 bases respectively, with 11 bases between them. This CDR3 is 14 amino acids long.

This clonotype was counted only a few times. The V call is TRBV7-4, the J call TRBJ2-6; D uncertain. Germline V gene lookup returns CDR1 SGHVT and CDR2 SQSDAQ. The CDR3 contains 16 residues. Between the trimmed V and J ends, which lost 2 bases and 0 bases, there was a span of 8 bases. CDR3 in DNA: TGTGCCAGCAGCTTAATATTCCTCTCTGGGGCCAACGTCCTGACTTTC. It encodes CASSLIFLSGANVLTF.

The chain employs TRBV19 and TRBJ2-7; D unresolved. The CDR3 has 13 residues. Germline V gene sequence: CDR1 LNHDA, CDR2 SQIVND (reference sequence). V was clipped by 1 base and J by 3 bases, with 7 bases between them. The CDR3 spells CASSIAWDYEQYF. The CDR3 DNA follows: TGTGCCAGTAGTATAGCGTGGGACTACGAGCAGTACTTC. Using reference TRBV19 and TRBJ2-7 for the parts outside the CDR3, the full variable domain is DGGITQSPKYLFRKEGQNVTLSCEQNLNHDAMYWYRQDPGQGLRLIYYSQIVNDFQKGDIAEGYSVSREKKESFPLTVTSAQKNPTAFYLCASSIAWDYEQYFGPGTRLTVT.

This clonotype was seen repeatedly, ten times or more. This sequence joins TRBV6-1 and TRBJ2-4; D is uncertain. The V end lost 1 base, the J end lost 0 bases, and 7 bases lay between the germline ends. Germline CDR1 MNHNS, CDR2 SASEGT. CDR3 size: 15 residues. The CDR3 reads CASSEVGLAKNIQYF. The CDR3 region has the DNA TGTGCCAGCAGTGAAGTAGGATTAGCCAAAAACATTCAGTACTTC.

The sample holds many counts of this clonotype. V and J are TRBV29-1 and TRBJ1-1; 7 nucleotides line up with TRBD1. There are 14 residues in the CDR3. Looked up from germline, CDR1 is SQVTM and CDR2 is ANQGSEA. V lost 1 base and J lost 5; bases outside the gene matches: 7. CDR3 region: CSVEGKGASTEAFF. In nucleotides, the CDR3 is TGCAGCGTTGAAGGAAAGGGGGCGAGTACTGAAGCTTTCTTT.